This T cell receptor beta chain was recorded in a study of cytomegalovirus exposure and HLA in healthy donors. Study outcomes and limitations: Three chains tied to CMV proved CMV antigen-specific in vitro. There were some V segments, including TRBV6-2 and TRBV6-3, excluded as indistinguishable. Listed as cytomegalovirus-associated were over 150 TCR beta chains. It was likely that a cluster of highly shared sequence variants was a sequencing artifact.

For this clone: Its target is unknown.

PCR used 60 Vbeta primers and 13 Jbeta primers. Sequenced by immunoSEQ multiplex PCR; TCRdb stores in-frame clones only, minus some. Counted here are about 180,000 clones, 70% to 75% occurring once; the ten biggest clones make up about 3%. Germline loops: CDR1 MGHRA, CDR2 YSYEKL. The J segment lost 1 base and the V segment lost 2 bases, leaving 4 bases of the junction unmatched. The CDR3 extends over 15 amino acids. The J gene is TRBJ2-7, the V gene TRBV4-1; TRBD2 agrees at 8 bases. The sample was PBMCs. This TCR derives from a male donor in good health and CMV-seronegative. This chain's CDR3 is CASSQSQRESYEQYF. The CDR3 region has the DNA TGCGCCAGCAGCCAATCCCAGCGGGAGTCCTACGAGCAGTACTTC.